This T cell receptor beta chain emerged from a study of T-cell memory formation after mild COVID-19. TCRdb analysed the 5' RACE reads with MiXCR anew, one entry per CDR3 protein. The top ten clones hold roughly an eighth of a sample with about 470,000 distinct CDR3 sequences, roughly 25% of them seen once. This CDR3 spans 16 amino acids. V lost 2 bases and J lost 5, with 16 bases in between. Germline CDR1 and CDR2: KGHDR and SFDVKD. The origin of this receptor is an adult woman who had mild COVID-19 (a few samples of this study predate the infection). Cell type and time point are not known. Sequencing was performed on PBMCs or a T cell subset sorted from them (not recorded which). The chain is built from TRBV24-1 and TRBJ2-3; a possible D gene is TRBD2 (5 bases). CDR3 residues: CATSDSRGGRGDTQYF. The CDR3 DNA reads TGTGCCACCAGTGATTCCCGAGGAGGCCGAGGAGATACGCAGTATTTT.